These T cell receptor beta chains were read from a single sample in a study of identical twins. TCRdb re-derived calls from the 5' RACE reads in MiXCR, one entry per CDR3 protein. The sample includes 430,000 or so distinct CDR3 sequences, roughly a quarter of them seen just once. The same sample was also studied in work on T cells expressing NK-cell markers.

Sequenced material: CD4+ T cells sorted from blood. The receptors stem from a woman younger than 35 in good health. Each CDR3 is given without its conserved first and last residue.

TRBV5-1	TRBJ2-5	ASSLLAGQETQY
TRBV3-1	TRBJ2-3	ASSPLGGAQY
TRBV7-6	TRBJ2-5	ASSVSSGLETQY
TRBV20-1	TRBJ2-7	SASGLH
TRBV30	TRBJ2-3	AWSVAGVGSQY
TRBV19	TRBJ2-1	ASKRYNEQF
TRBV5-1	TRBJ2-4	ASSLGGYLGNIQY
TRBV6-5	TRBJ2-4	ASSSALGAKNIQY
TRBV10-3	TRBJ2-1	ATLGSGDNEQF
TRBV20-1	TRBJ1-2	SPSDGGYGYT
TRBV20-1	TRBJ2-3	SARDLRLATDTQY
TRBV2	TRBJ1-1	ASSDPTGYTEAF
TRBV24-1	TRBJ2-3	ATSDPLVLDTQY
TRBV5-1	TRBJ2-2	ASSLIGTDTGELF